The 24 T cell receptor beta chains below come from one sample, sequenced in a study of blood T cell repertoires in COVID-19. Generated by immunoSEQ multiplex PCR, the TCRdb table keeps only in-frame clones and is missing some. This sample has 30,000 to 35,000 clones, with 85% found just once. The sequenced sample consisted of peripheral blood. These receptors all come from a human donor with acute or convalescent COVID-19. The donor label of this sample is uncertain.

The chain links TRBV19 to TRBJ1-3, with D unclear. Trimming left V 5 bases short and J 0 bases short, with 11 bases between. CDR1 and CDR2 (germline): LNHDA, SQIVND (reference sequence). The CDR3 totals 15 residues. CDR3 nucleotide sequence: TGTGCCAGTAGTCCAATGGCATACTCTGGAAACACCATATATTTT. This encodes CASSPMAYSGNTIYF.

This sequence joins TRBV3-1 (or the pseudogene TRBV3-2) and TRBJ1-1; 7 bases are a match to TRBD1. This CDR3 comprises 17 residues. V was pared by 4 bases and J by 0 bases, with 11 bases of the junction left unmatched. Germline V lookup: CDR1 LGHDT, CDR2 YNNKEL (reference sequence). Here the CDR3 reads CASSLTGTELLNTEAFF. CDR3 DNA sequence: TGTGCCAGCAGCCTAACCGGGACAGAGCTATTGAACACTGAAGCTTTCTTT.

The sample holds a few counts of this clone. The chain carries TRBV10-1 and TRBJ2-7, with a possible D match to TRBD2 (6 bases). The length of the CDR3 is 12 residues. CDR1 WNHNN and CDR2 SYGVQD come from the germline V gene (reference sequence). Trimming removed 0 bases at V and 7 bases at J, with 7 bases between. The CDR3 spells CASSESAGEQYF. Written as DNA, the CDR3 is TGCGCCAGCAGTGAGTCCGCGGGGGAGCAGTACTTC.

V and J are TRBV7-3 and TRBJ1-1; 8 bases match TRBD1. From germline, CDR1 is SGHTA and CDR2 FQGTGA. V shed 5 bases, J shed 1 base, and the junction held 3 bases outside the gene matches. This CDR3 is built from 14 residues. The CDR3 loop is CASSVGQANTEAFF. Written as DNA, the CDR3 is TGTGCCAGCAGCGTGGGACAGGCGAACACTGAAGCTTTCTTT.

The V and J genes are TRBV5-5 and TRBJ1-4; no reliable D call. Trimming took 6 bases from V and 0 from J, leaving 12 bases between them. The germline gives CDR1 SGHKS, CDR2 YYEKEE (reference sequence). This CDR3 has 15 residues. The chain's CDR3 is CASTRGSATNEKLFF. The CDR3 DNA is TGTGCCAGCACCCGGGGAAGTGCAACTAATGAAAAACTGTTTTTT.

V is TRBV29-1 and J is TRBJ2-2; TRBD1 agrees at 7 bases. The CDR3 spans 16 residues. J gave up 2 bases and V 4 bases, and 10 bases lay outside the gene matches. The V gene's germline CDR1 is SQVTM and CDR2 ANQGSEA. The CDR3 sequence is CSVADSRDSNTGELFF. The CDR3 DNA reads as TGCAGCGTTGCGGACTCCCGGGACAGCAACACCGGGGAGCTGTTTTTT.

V and J are TRBV7-3 and TRBJ1-2; 8 bases match TRBD1. The CDR3 is 15 residues long. V lost 2 bases, J lost 0 bases, and 2 bases stayed unmatched. Germline CDR1 and CDR2: SGHTA and FQGTGA. CDR3 in amino acids: CASSLQGASNYGYTF. Written as DNA, the CDR3 is TGTGCCAGCAGCTTACAGGGGGCGTCTAACTATGGCTACACCTTC.

The chain joins TRBV7-9 to TRBJ1-4; 9 bases are shared with TRBD1. Germline V gene lookup returns CDR1 SEHNR and CDR2 FQNEAQ (reference sequence). J lost 5 bases, V lost 5 bases, and 3 bases had no gene match. The CDR3 is 14 amino acids. CDR3 sequence (DNA): TGTGCCAGCAGCGTCGGACAGGGGAATGAAAAACTGTTTTTT. It is translated as CASSVGQGNEKLFF. Full variable domain (rest looked up from reference TRBV7-9 and TRBJ1-4): DTGVSQNPRHKITKRGQNVTFRCDPISEHNRLYWYRQTLGQGPEFLTYFQNEAQLEKSRLLSDRFSAERPKGSFSTLEIQRTEQGDSAMYLCASSVGQGNEKLFFGSGTQLSVL.

The CDR3 DNA reads TGTGCCTGGAATCGGGACAGTAATTCACCCCTCCACTTT. The encoded protein is CAWNRDSNSPLHF. The gene calls are TRBV30 and TRBJ1-6; TRBD1 matches 7 bases. CDR3 length equals 13 residues. V lost 4 bases and J lost 6; bases outside the gene matches: 3. Germline V lookup: CDR1 GTSNPN, CDR2 SVGIG (reference sequence). The full variable domain, its missing parts supplied by reference TRBV30 and TRBJ1-6, is SQTIHQWPATLVQPVGSPLSLECTVEGTSNPNLYWYRQAAGRGLQLLFYSVGIGQISSEVPQNLSASRPQDRQFILSSKKLLLSDSGFYLCAWNRDSNSPLHFGNGTRLTVT.

J is TRBJ1-5 and V is TRBV6-4; D remains ambiguous. Germline loops: CDR1 MRHNA, CDR2 SNTAGT. This CDR3 spans 14 amino acids. V shed 3 bases and J shed 3 bases, with 9 bases lying between them. CDR3: CASSDRRFNQPQHF. Here the CDR3 DNA reads TGTGCCAGCAGTGATCGGCGGTTCAATCAGCCCCAGCATTTT.

V and J are TRBV5-6 and TRBJ1-2; TRBD1 matches 7 bases. CDR3 size: 17 residues. The junction had 13 bases not matched to a gene; V was cut back by 1 base and J by 4 bases. The germline gives CDR1 SGHDT, CDR2 YYEEEE. CDR3 sequence reads: CASSLILTGEGAYGYTF. DNA of the CDR3: TGTGCCAGCAGCTTGATACTCACAGGGGAAGGGGCCTATGGCTACACCTTC.

V and J are TRBV3-1 (or the pseudogene TRBV3-2) and TRBJ2-5; 7 positions agree with TRBD2. Per germline, CDR1 LGHDT and CDR2 YNNKEL (reference sequence). V lost 0 bases, J lost 7 bases, and 2 bases stayed unmatched. There are 13 residues in the CDR3. DNA for the CDR3: TGTGCCAGCAGCCAAGAGGGCGGGGGGACCCAGTACTTC. Its translation is CASSQEGGGTQYF.

This rearrangement joins TRBV12-5 to TRBJ2-1; 9 positions agree with TRBD2. The CDR3 consists of 19 residues. J lost 7 bases, V lost 0 bases, and 16 bases had no gene match. Germline lookup yields CDR1 LGHNT and CDR2 FRNRAP. CDR3 coding DNA: TGTGCTAGTGGTTTGGTACTTCCGGTGCGGAGCGGGGGGAAGAATGAGCAGTTCTTC. This gives the protein CASGLVLPVRSGGKNEQFF.

The chain couples TRBV5-1 to TRBJ1-2, with 7 bases fitting TRBD1. Germline-derived CDR1 and CDR2 are SGHRS and YFSETQ. With 5 bases clipped from V and 8 bases from J, the junction kept 9 bases outside the gene matches. This CDR3 contains 13 residues. CDR3: CASRLLTGEGYTF. The CDR3 DNA reads TGCGCCAGCAGACTCCTCACAGGGGAGGGCTACACCTTC. The full variable domain, in which reference TRBV5-1 and TRBJ1-2 provide the parts outside the CDR3, is KAGVTQTPRYLIKTRGQQVTLSCSPISGHRSVSWYQQTPGQGLQFLFEYFSETQRNKGNFPGRFSGRQFSNSRSEMNVSTLELGDSALYLCASRLLTGEGYTFGSGTRLTVV.

The chain links TRBV7-9 to TRBJ2-5, with a weak D call TRBD1 (6 bases). From germline, CDR1 is SEHNR and CDR2 FQNEAQ (reference sequence). There are 16 residues in the CDR3. Trimming removed 1 base at V and 4 bases at J, with 16 bases between. CDR3 in amino acids: CASSLEFRGSVETQYF. CDR3 nucleotide sequence: TGTGCCAGCAGCTTAGAATTCAGGGGCTCGGTAGAGACCCAGTACTTC.

This clone occurred a few times. The chain joins TRBV13 to TRBJ2-3; D might be TRBD2 (7 bases). V was shortened by 0 bases and J by 3 bases, with 13 bases between the two germline ends. The CDR3 length is 16 residues. Germline V gene lookup returns CDR1 PRHDT and CDR2 FYEKMQ (reference sequence). The CDR3, as DNA: TGTGCCAGCAGCTTAGGTGAGGGGGGGCCTACAGATACGCAGTATTTT. Protein: CASSLGEGGPTDTQYF.

This chain uses TRBV3-1 (or the pseudogene TRBV3-2) with TRBJ1-1; 8 bases map to TRBD1. Germline assignment: CDR1 LGHDT and CDR2 YNNKEL (reference sequence). With V trimmed by 4 bases and J by 4 bases, 2 bases remained unmatched. The CDR3 totals 13 residues. CDR3 DNA sequence: TGTGCCAGCAGCCTGGGGACAGGCACTGAAGCTTTCTTT. This gives the protein CASSLGTGTEAFF.

The chain employs TRBV6-2 or TRBV6-3 and TRBJ1-5; weak D call: TRBD1 (6 bases). Germline-derived CDR1 and CDR2 are MNHEY and SVGEGT. The V end was cut by 3 bases, the J end by 5 bases, with 14 bases between. The length of the CDR3 is 15 residues. CDR3 in DNA: TGTGCCAGCAGTTATCAGGGGCCAGGCGATCAGCCCCAGCATTTT. It translates to CASSYQGPGDQPQHF.

The chain couples TRBV27 to TRBJ2-7; 7 bases are shared with TRBD2. The length of the CDR3 is 16 residues. The germline gives CDR1 MNHEY, CDR2 SMNVEV (reference sequence). Trimming at V came to 6 bases and at J to 0 bases, leaving 11 bases not matched to a gene. CDR3 in amino acids: CASSLKASGDSYEQYF. In DNA, the CDR3 is TGTGCCAGCAGCCTAAAGGCAAGCGGGGACTCCTACGAGCAGTACTTC.

The chain recombines TRBV20-1 with TRBJ2-7; D gene ambiguous. The CDR3 loop spans 13 amino acids. Germline CDR1 and CDR2: DFQATT and SNEGSKA (reference sequence). V dropped 3 bases and J dropped 2 bases, with 11 bases sitting between them. DNA for the CDR3: TGCAGTGCTAGTTCCGCGGCCCCCTACGAGCAGTACTTC. Translated: CSASSAAPYEQYF.

The rearrangement uses TRBV3-1 (or the pseudogene TRBV3-2) and TRBJ2-1; D is possibly TRBD2 (5 bases). CDR1 and CDR2 from the germline V gene are LGHDT and YNNKEL (reference sequence). V lost 2 bases and J lost 6, with 11 bases in between. The CDR3 totals 14 residues. CDR3 bases: TGTGCCAGCAGCCAACTTAGCGTACCCAATGAGCAGTTCTTC. Translation: CASSQLSVPNEQFF.

The chain joins TRBV13 to TRBJ2-7, with D tentatively TRBD1 (6 bases). The CDR3 is 14 amino acids. CDR1 and CDR2 (germline): PRHDT, FYEKMQ (reference sequence). V was shortened by 2 bases and J by 2 bases, with 10 bases between the two germline ends. CDR3 loop: CASSLQGPAYEQYF. The CDR3 nucleotides read TGTGCCAGCAGCTTACAGGGGCCCGCCTACGAGCAGTACTTC.

The chain has TRBV6-6 and TRBJ2-2; TRBD1 is a possible D gene (6 bases). The V end lost 4 bases, the J end lost 8 bases, and 17 bases lay between the germline ends. CDR3 length: 15 amino acids. Germline CDR1 reads MNHNY; CDR2 reads SVGAGI (reference sequence). CDR3 DNA sequence: TGTGCCAGCAGTTGGACAGAGTTAGGAGCGGGGGAGCTGTTTTTT. This encodes CASSWTELGAGELFF.

This rearrangement joins TRBV6-2 or TRBV6-3 to TRBJ2-7, with 13 positions matching TRBD2. Germline-derived CDR1 and CDR2 are MNHEY and SVGEGT. CDR3 size: 15 residues. In DNA form, the CDR3 reads TGTGCCAGCAGTTCCTCCGGGACTAGCGGGGCAAGACGAACGGTC. As protein: CASSSSGTSGARRTV.